This TCR beta chain was captured in a study of identical twins. V lost 6 bases, J lost 5 bases, and 13 bases lay in between. Germline lookup yields CDR1 LGHNT and CDR2 FRNRAP. The length of the CDR3 is 13 residues. General study points: Invariant cells of the MAIT and iNKT types might have partly distorted the zero-insertion analyses. In drawing conclusions, the study used cross-sectional statistical analysis and did not follow the same donors.

TCRdb reanalysed the 5' RACE reads using MiXCR and keeps one entry per CDR3 protein. The sample contains about 890,000 distinct CDR3 sequences, 10% to 15% of which appear only once. About this clonotype: Its antigen is as yet unknown.

These data are also associated with another study on yellow fever vaccine responses in identical twins. Per that study: Each twin's T cell response to the vaccine was reported to look partly convergent and partly personalized.

The source of this sequence is a woman younger than 30 in good health. The sample comprised PBMCs. This sequence joins TRBV12-5 and TRBJ2-5, with TRBD1 as a possible D gene (6 bases). The CDR3: CASGRQARETQYF. In DNA form, the CDR3 reads TGTGCTAGTGGGAGACAGGCCAGGGAGACCCAGTACTTC.